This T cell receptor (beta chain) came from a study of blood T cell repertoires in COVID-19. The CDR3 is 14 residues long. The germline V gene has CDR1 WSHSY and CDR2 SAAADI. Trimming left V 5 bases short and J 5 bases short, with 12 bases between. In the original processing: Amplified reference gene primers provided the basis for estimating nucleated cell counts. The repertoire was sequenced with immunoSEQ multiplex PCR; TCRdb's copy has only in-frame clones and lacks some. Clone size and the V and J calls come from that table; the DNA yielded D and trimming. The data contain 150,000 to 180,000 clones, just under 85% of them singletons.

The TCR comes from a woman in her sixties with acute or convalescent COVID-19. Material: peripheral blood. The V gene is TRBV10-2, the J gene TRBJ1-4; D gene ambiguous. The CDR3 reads CASSYYRENEKLFF. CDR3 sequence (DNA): TGCGCCAGCAGTTACTATAGGGAGAATGAAAAACTGTTTTTT.